These T cell receptor beta chains were read from a single sample in a study of cytomegalovirus exposure and HLA in healthy donors. The data were produced by immunoSEQ multiplex PCR, yet TCRdb's version contains in-frame clones alone and is incomplete. The data show around 93,000 clones, 85% seen once. Sequencing was performed on PBMCs. The receptors were sampled from a man aged 18 to 29 in good health and CMV-seropositive. CDR3s include the opening cysteine and the closing phenylalanine or tryptophan. Each record gives: clone size, V gene, J gene, D gene, CDR3 protein, CDR3 DNA. The D gene is left open where the match is weak. Size tells how often a clone was seen (once, few, many) or the class of an expanded clone, and some rows leave it out.

>few|TRBV6-1|TRBJ1-2|.
CASSVYYGYTF
TGTGCCAGCAGTGTCTACTATGGCTACACCTTC
>.|TRBV10-3|TRBJ2-2|.
CAIKRQGNTGELFF
TGTGCCATCAAACGGCAGGGAAACACCGGGGAGCTGTTTTTT
>.|TRBV7-2|TRBJ1-4|TRBD1
CASRLNRGSGEKLFF
TGTGCCAGCAGACTAAACAGGGGGTCTGGAGAAAAACTGTTTTTT
>.|TRBV15|TRBJ2-7|.
CATSWVVGSSYEQYF
TGTGCCACCAGCTGGGTAGTGGGGAGCTCCTACGAGCAGTACTTC
>.|TRBV7-6|TRBJ2-6|TRBD1
CASSLEGQGSGANVLTF
TGTGCCAGCAGCTTAGAAGGACAGGGATCTGGGGCCAACGTCCTGACTTTC
>few|TRBV4-2|TRBJ1-5|.
CASSHYRNQPQHF
TGTGCCAGCAGCCACTACAGGAATCAGCCCCAGCATTTT
>.|TRBV2|TRBJ2-5|.
CASMRQVQETQYF
TGTGCCAGCATGCGCCAGGTCCAAGAGACCCAGTACTTC
>.|TRBV28|TRBJ2-3|TRBD2
CASSSGGNTDTQYF
TGTGCCAGCAGTTCCGGGGGGAACACAGATACGCAGTATTTT
>.|TRBV10-3|TRBJ2-2|.
CAISEETSLTGELFF
TGTGCCATCAGTGAGGAGACATCCTTGACCGGGGAGCTGTTTTTT
>.|TRBV27|TRBJ1-2|.
CASSFFPLNGYTF
TGTGCCAGCAGTTTCTTCCCTTTAAATGGCTACACCTTC
>many|TRBV7-8|TRBJ1-1|.
CASSFQAGLGTEAFF
TGTGCCAGCAGCTTCCAGGCAGGGTTGGGCACTGAAGCTTTCTTT
>.|TRBV6-1|TRBJ2-5|.
CASSEVSGGQETQYF
TGTGCCAGCAGTGAAGTTTCCGGCGGGCAAGAGACCCAGTACTTC
>once|TRBV18|TRBJ1-1|.
CASSQDTGWDTEAFF
TGTGCCAGCTCACAAGATACGGGGTGGGACACTGAAGCTTTCTTT
>.|TRBV9|TRBJ1-1|TRBD1
CASSYSPWDRDGTEAFF
TGTGCCAGCAGCTACTCACCATGGGACAGGGATGGCACTGAAGCTTTCTTT
>.|TRBV7-7|TRBJ2-1|TRBD2
CASSLAASGKYNEQFF
TGTGCCAGCAGCTTAGCGGCTAGCGGGAAATACAATGAGCAGTTCTTC
>.|TRBV6-6|TRBJ2-7|.
CASSYSRSSYEQYF
TGTGCCAGCAGTTACTCCCGCAGCTCCTACGAGCAGTACTTC
>.|TRBV6-6|TRBJ1-1|.
CASLRDIPSTEAFF
TGTGCCAGTCTCCGGGACATACCGTCGACTGAAGCTTTCTTT
>.|TRBV28|TRBJ2-2|.
CASSLLLRGANTGELFF
TGTGCCAGCAGTCTCCTTCTTAGGGGCGCGAACACCGGGGAGCTGTTTTTT
>few|TRBV9|TRBJ2-5|.
CASSVDQGVQTQYF
TGTGCCAGCAGCGTAGACCAGGGCGTGCAGACCCAGTACTTC
>few|TRBV9|TRBJ2-5|TRBD2
CASSVGVGGRGTETQYF
TGTGCCAGCAGCGTAGGAGTGGGCGGGAGGGGAACAGAGACCCAGTACTTC
>.|TRBV4-1|TRBJ2-7|TRBD1
CASSRDRGRYEQYF
TGCGCCAGCAGCCGGGACAGGGGGCGGTACGAGCAGTACTTC
>.|TRBV29-1|TRBJ2-1|.
CSVERWGVGYNEQFF
TGCAGCGTTGAACGTTGGGGGGTGGGCTACAATGAGCAGTTCTTC
>.|TRBV29-1|TRBJ2-7|TRBD1
CSVAGTAYEQYF
TGCAGCGTTGCCGGGACAGCCTACGAGCAGTACTTC
>few|TRBV18|TRBJ1-3|.
CASSPLGGGDSGNTIYF
TGTGCCAGCTCACCCCTCGGCGGAGGAGATTCCGGAAACACCATATATTTT
>.|TRBV5-1|TRBJ2-7|.
CASSLAGSIASYEQYF
TGCGCCAGCAGCTTGGCCGGCAGCATAGCCTCCTACGAGCAGTACTTC
>few|TRBV20-1|TRBJ1-4|.
CSASPTEKLFF
TGCAGTGCTAGTCCAACAGAAAAACTGTTTTTT
>.|TRBV18|TRBJ2-3|.
CASSLVSGDTQYF
TGTGCCAGCTCACTAGTCTCGGGAGATACGCAGTATTTT
>.|TRBV4-2|TRBJ1-1|TRBD1
CASVGQMNTEAFF
TGTGCCAGCGTGGGACAGATGAACACTGAAGCTTTCTTT
>.|TRBV28|TRBJ1-2|TRBD1
CASSLPRQGGYTF
TGTGCCAGCAGTTTACCCCGACAGGGAGGCTACACCTTC
>.|TRBV6-5|TRBJ2-5|.
CASSYGGEETQYF
TGTGCCAGCAGTTACGGTGGAGAAGAGACCCAGTACTTC
>.|TRBV27|TRBJ1-1|.
CASSPRAMNTEAFF
TGTGCCAGCAGTCCGCGGGCTATGAACACTGAAGCTTTCTTT
>.|TRBV5-1|TRBJ1-1|.
CASSFGQGTEAFF
TGCGCCAGCAGCTTCGGGCAGGGTACTGAAGCTTTCTTT
>.|TRBV10-3|TRBJ1-2|TRBD1
CAISEEGAYGYTF
TGTGCCATCAGTGAGGAGGGGGCTTATGGCTACACCTTC
>.|TRBV7-9|TRBJ2-1|TRBD2
CASSSGLAPASYNEQFF
TGTGCCAGCAGCTCAGGACTAGCGCCTGCTTCCTACAATGAGCAGTTCTTC
>.|TRBV29-1|TRBJ2-2|TRBD1
CSVEQGARTGELFF
TGCAGCGTTGAACAGGGGGCGCGGACCGGGGAGCTGTTTTTT
>.|TRBV6-4|TRBJ2-5|.
CASSESIGETQYF
TGTGCCAGCAGTGAGTCTATCGGGGAGACCCAGTACTTC
>.|TRBV2|TRBJ1-4|TRBD1
CASGRQGLLNEKLFF
TGTGCCAGCGGGAGACAGGGACTCCTTAATGAAAAACTGTTTTTT
>.|TRBV10-3|TRBJ2-2|TRBD1
CAIRSGQCCGNGELFF
TGTGCCATCAGGTCGGGACAGTGTTGTGGAAACGGGGAGCTGTTTTTT
>.|TRBV6-1|TRBJ1-5|.
CASGRGGEYQPQHF
TGTGCCAGCGGTCGGGGGGGGGAGTATCAGCCCCAGCATTTT
>.|TRBV14|TRBJ2-1|.
CASSLFGLAGGNEQFF
TGTGCCAGCAGCCTTTTCGGGCTAGCAGGAGGGAATGAGCAGTTCTTC
>.|TRBV28|TRBJ1-5|.
CASDSRGARQPQHF
TGTGCCAGCGATTCACGGGGGGCGCGGCAGCCCCAGCATTTT
>once|TRBV4-2|TRBJ2-4|TRBD1
CASSQDRTGGGIQYF
TGTGCCAGCAGCCAAGATAGGACAGGAGGAGGCATTCAGTACTTC
>.|TRBV28|TRBJ1-1|.
CASTRYGEAFF
TGTGCCAGCACGAGGTACGGTGAAGCTTTCTTT
>once|TRBV5-1|TRBJ2-3|.
CASSLETSTDTQYF
TGCGCCAGCAGCTTAGAGACAAGCACAGATACGCAGTATTTT
>.|TRBV11-2|TRBJ2-1|TRBD2
CASSLGSGGYNEQFF
TGTGCCAGCAGCTTAGGGTCGGGGGGGTACAATGAGCAGTTCTTC
>.|TRBV2|TRBJ1-1|.
CASSFGGSLTEAFF
TGTGCCAGCAGTTTCGGGGGGTCTCTCACTGAAGCTTTCTTT
>.|TRBV6-1|TRBJ1-1|TRBD1
CASSEADGTASTEAFF
TGTGCCAGCAGTGAAGCGGACGGGACAGCAAGCACTGAAGCTTTCTTT
>.|TRBV10-3|TRBJ2-3|TRBD2
CAISGRLARSTDTQYF
TGTGCCATCAGTGGCAGACTAGCGCGTAGCACAGATACGCAGTATTTT
>.|TRBV6-5|TRBJ1-1|.
CASSYSRSTEAFF
TGTGCCAGCAGTTACTCTCGGAGCACTGAAGCTTTCTTT
>few|TRBV4-1|TRBJ1-5|.
CASSQGSGGQPQHF
TGCGCCAGCAGCCAAGGGTCCGGGGGTCAGCCCCAGCATTTT
>once|TRBV19|TRBJ2-3|TRBD1
CASSLRGSDTQYF
TGTGCCAGTAGTCTCAGGGGGTCAGATACGCAGTATTTT
>.|TRBV19|TRBJ1-1|.
CASSPRARDTEAFF
TGTGCCAGTAGTCCCAGGGCCAGGGACACTGAAGCTTTCTTT
>.|TRBV9|TRBJ2-1|TRBD2
CASSDSTSGIYNEQFF
TGTGCCAGCAGCGACTCGACTAGCGGGATTTACAATGAGCAGTTCTTC
>.|TRBV10-3|TRBJ2-7|.
CAIRPDSSYEQYF
TGTGCCATCAGACCCGACAGCTCCTACGAGCAGTACTTC
>.|TRBV27|TRBJ1-4|.
CASSDWPNEKLFF
TGTGCCAGCAGCGATTGGCCTAATGAAAAACTGTTTTTT